Detailed here is one T cell receptor beta chain. Its matching antigen is unknown. This sample is drawn from a study of cytomegalovirus exposure and HLA in healthy donors. Overall study: Previous work identified roughly 120 million unique TCR beta sequences from about 179 million T cells.

Study-level results: The study recorded 160 or so TCR beta chains that were cytomegalovirus-associated. A prior analysis recorded that most TCR beta V segments were productive about 90% or about 30% of the time.

The germline V gene has CDR1 MNHEY and CDR2 SMNVEV (reference sequence). V dropped 6 bases and J dropped 5 bases, with 6 bases sitting between them. The CDR3 covers 11 residues. The study ran its PCR with 60 Vbeta and 13 Jbeta primers. Clones were sequenced by immunoSEQ multiplex PCR, and TCRdb holds only the in-frame ones, with some missing. The table shows about 76,000 clones, with approximately 79% occurring only once. The receptor was isolated from a man in his thirties or forties in good health and CMV-seronegative. This rearrangement joins TRBV27 to TRBJ2-3; D remains unclear. The specimen was PBMCs. Here the CDR3 DNA reads TGTGCCAGCAGCAGAGGAGATACGCAGTATTTT. It is translated as CASSRGDTQYF.